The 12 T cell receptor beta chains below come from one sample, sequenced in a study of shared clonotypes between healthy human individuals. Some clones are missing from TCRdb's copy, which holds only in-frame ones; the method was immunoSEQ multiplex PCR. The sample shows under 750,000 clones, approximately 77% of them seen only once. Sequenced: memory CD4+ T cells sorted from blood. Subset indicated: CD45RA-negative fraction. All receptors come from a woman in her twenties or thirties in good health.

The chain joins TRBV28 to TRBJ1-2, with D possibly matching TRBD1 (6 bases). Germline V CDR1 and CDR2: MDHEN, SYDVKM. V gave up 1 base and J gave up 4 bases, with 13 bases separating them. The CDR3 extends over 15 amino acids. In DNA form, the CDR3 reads TGTGCCAGCAGTTTATTGTCTACAGGGAGCTATGGCTACACCTTC. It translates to CASSLLSTGSYGYTF.

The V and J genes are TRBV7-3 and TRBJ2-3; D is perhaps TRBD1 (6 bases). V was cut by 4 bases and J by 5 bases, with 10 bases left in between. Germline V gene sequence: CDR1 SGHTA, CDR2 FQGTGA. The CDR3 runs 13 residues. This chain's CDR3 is CASSSTGIDTQYF. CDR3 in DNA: TGTGCCAGCAGCTCAACAGGGATAGATACGCAGTATTTT.

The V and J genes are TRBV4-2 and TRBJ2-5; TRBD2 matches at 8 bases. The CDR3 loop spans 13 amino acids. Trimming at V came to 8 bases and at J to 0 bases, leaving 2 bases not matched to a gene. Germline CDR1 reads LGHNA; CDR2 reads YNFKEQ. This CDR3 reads CASGTSYQETQYF. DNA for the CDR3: TGTGCCAGCGGGACTAGTTACCAAGAGACCCAGTACTTC.

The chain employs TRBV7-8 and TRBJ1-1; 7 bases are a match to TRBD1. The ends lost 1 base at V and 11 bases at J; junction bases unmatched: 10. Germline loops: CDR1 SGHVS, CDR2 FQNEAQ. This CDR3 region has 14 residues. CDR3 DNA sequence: TGTGCCAGCAGCTTAGGGGCTCAGGGACAGAGGGCTTTCTTT. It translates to CASSLGAQGQRAFF.

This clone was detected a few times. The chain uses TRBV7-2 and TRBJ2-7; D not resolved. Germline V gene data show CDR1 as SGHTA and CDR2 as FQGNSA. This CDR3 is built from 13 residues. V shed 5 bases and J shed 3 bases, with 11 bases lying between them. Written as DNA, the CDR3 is TGTGCCAGCAGCCCCCGTCGTGGCTACGAGCAGTACTTC. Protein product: CASSPRRGYEQYF.

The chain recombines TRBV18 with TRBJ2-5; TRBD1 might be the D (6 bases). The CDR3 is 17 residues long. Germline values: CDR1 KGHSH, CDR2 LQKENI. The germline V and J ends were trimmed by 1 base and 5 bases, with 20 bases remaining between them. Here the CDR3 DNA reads TGTGCCAGCTCACCACGGGGAAACAGGGTCTCAGGCGAGACCCAGTACTTC. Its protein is CASSPRGNRVSGETQYF.

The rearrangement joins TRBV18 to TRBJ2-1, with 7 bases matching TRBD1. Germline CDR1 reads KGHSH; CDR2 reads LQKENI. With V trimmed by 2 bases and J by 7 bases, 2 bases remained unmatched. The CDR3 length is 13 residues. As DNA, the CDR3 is TGTGCCAGCTCACCAGCAGGGGGTAATGAGCAGTTCTTC. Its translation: CASSPAGGNEQFF.

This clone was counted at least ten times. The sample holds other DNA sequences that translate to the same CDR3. CDR3: CSVDAGGTDTQYF. The CDR3 DNA is TGCAGCGTTGACGCAGGTGGCACAGATACGCAGTATTTT. The gene calls are TRBV29-1 and TRBJ2-3; D is uncertain. Germline-derived CDR1 and CDR2 are SQVTM and ANQGSEA. The CDR3 contains 13 residues. Trimming took 3 bases from V and 1 from J, leaving 8 bases between them.

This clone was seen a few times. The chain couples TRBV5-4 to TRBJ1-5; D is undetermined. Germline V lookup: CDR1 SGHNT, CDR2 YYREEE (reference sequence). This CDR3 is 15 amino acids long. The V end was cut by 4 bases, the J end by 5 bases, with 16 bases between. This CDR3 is CASSHADGIDQPQHF. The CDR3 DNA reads TGTGCCAGCAGCCACGCGGACGGGATTGATCAGCCCCAGCATTTT.

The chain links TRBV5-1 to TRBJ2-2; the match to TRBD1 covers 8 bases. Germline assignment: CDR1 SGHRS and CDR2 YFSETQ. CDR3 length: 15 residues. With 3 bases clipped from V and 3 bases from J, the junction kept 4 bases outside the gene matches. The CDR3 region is CASSYSTGDTGELFF. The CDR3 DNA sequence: TGCGCCAGCAGCTATTCGACAGGGGACACCGGGGAGCTGTTTTTT.

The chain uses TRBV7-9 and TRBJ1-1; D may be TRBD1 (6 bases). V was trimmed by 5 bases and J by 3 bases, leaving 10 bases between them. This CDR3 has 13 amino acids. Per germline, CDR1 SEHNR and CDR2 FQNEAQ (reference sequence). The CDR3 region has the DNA TGTGCCAGCAGCCGGGACACCTACACTGAAGCTTTCTTT. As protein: CASSRDTYTEAFF.

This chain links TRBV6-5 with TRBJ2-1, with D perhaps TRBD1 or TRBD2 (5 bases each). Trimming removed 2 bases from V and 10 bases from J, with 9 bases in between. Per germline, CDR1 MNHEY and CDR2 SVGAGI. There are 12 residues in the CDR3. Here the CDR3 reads CASSYLGGEQFF. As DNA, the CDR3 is TGTGCCAGCAGTTACCTTGGGGGAGAGCAGTTCTTC.